A single sample is the source of the 30 T cell receptor beta chains below, sequenced in a study of shared clonotypes between healthy human individuals. Sequencing used immunoSEQ multiplex PCR; TCRdb keeps in-frame clones, though not all of them. This table has 2 million to 2.5 million clones, less than 95% appearing once. Sequencing was performed on naive CD4+ T cells from PBMCs. Subset in this sample: CD45RA+ positively selected. These receptors were taken from a man aged 18-30 years in good health. Some clones in this sample may be carry-over from other donors' samples.

V and J are TRBV7-2 and TRBJ1-2; no reliable D call. The CDR3 is 15 residues long. V lost 3 bases and J 3 bases, leaving 14 bases between the germline ends. Germline-derived CDR1 and CDR2 are SGHTA and FQGNSA. CDR3 loop: CASSFFPSVDYGYTF. In DNA, the CDR3 is TGTGCCAGCAGCTTTTTCCCCAGCGTGGACTATGGCTACACCTTC.

In this sample, this clone turned up a few times. J is TRBJ1-1 and V is TRBV20-1; 7 bases map to TRBD1. J was trimmed by 5 bases and V by 7 bases; bases with no gene match: 4. CDR1 and CDR2 from the germline V gene are DFQATT and SNEGSKA (reference sequence). The CDR3 loop spans 11 amino acids. This CDR3 reads CSGQGVTEAFF. CDR3 sequence (DNA): TGCAGTGGTCAGGGGGTTACTGAAGCTTTCTTT.

The CDR3 reads CASSLMSTATDTQYF. CDR3 DNA: TGTGCCAGCAGCTTAATGTCGACAGCGACAGATACGCAGTATTTT. V and J are TRBV11-2 and TRBJ2-3; D might be TRBD1 (5 bases). The ends were cut back, 2 bases at V and 3 bases at J, with 12 bases in the middle. Germline V gene data show CDR1 as SGHAT and CDR2 as FQNNGV. The CDR3 sequence is 15 residues long. Drawing the rest from reference TRBV11-2 and TRBJ2-3, the complete variable domain is EAGVAQSPRYKIIEKRQSVAFWCNPISGHATLYWYQQILGQGPKLLIQFQNNGVVDDSQLPKDRFSAERLKGVDSTLKIQPAKLEDSAVYLCASSLMSTATDTQYFGPGTRLTVL.

This clone occurred once. The CDR3 coding sequence is TGTGCCAGCAGCCAAGATGGAATGGGGGAGCTGTTTTTT. The encoded protein is CASSQDGMGELFF. The chain links TRBV4-2 to TRBJ2-2; D ambiguous. V was shortened by 0 bases and J by 8 bases, with 7 bases between the two germline ends. This CDR3 is 13 amino acids long. CDR1 is LGHNA, CDR2 YNFKEQ, per germline.

This chain's CDR3 is CASRASGTGTQYF. The DNA for the CDR3 is TGTGCCAGCAGGGCTAGCGGGACGGGGACCCAGTACTTC. This chain joins TRBV11-3 and TRBJ2-5, with 9 nucleotides matching TRBD2. The CDR3 extends over 13 amino acids. Germline-derived CDR1 and CDR2 are SGHNT and YENEEA. With V trimmed by 6 bases and J by 7 bases, 6 bases remained unmatched.

The rearrangement links TRBV28 to TRBJ2-7, with unresolved D. This CDR3 contains 15 residues. The germline V gene has CDR1 MDHEN and CDR2 SYDVKM. Trimming took 5 bases from V and 6 from J, leaving 20 bases between them. CDR3 DNA: TGTGCCAGCAGTCGACCTGATTCGAAAGGGCGCGAGCAGTACTTC. Translation gives CASSRPDSKGREQYF.

This chain links TRBV6-6 with TRBJ1-2; TRBD1 might be the D (5 bases). In germline, CDR1 is MNHNY, CDR2 SVGAGI (reference sequence). This CDR3 is built from 12 residues. V was clipped by 2 bases and J by 8 bases, with 9 bases between them. This chain's CDR3 is CASSYPGDGYTF. The CDR3 DNA sequence: TGTGCCAGCAGTTACCCGGGGGACGGCTACACCTTC.

The table lists this clone with a count of one. The sample holds other DNA sequences that translate to the same CDR3. CDR3 in amino acids: CASSGTTYGYTF. CDR3 bases: TGCGCCAGCAGTGGGACAACCTATGGCTACACCTTC. The J gene is TRBJ1-2, the V gene TRBV5-1, with TRBD1 as a possible D gene (6 bases). The CDR3 has 12 amino acids. Germline V gene data show CDR1 as SGHRS and CDR2 as YFSETQ. Trimming pared 5 bases from V and 4 bases from J, leaving 9 bases between.

The rearrangement links TRBV19 to TRBJ2-1, with 7 bases matching TRBD1. The CDR3 spans 14 residues. The trim removed 3 bases at V and 7 bases at J, leaving 6 bases unmatched. Per germline, CDR1 LNHDA and CDR2 SQIVND (reference sequence). The CDR3 DNA sequence: TGTGCCAGTAGTATCAACAGGGGTAGTAATGAGCAGTTCTTC. Protein product: CASSINRGSNEQFF.

The CDR3 spells CASSWAGVTDTQYF. In DNA, the CDR3 is TGTGCCAGCAGCTGGGCAGGGGTCACAGATACGCAGTATTTT. The rearrangement uses TRBV7-2 and TRBJ2-3; TRBD1 might be the D (6 bases). Germline-derived CDR1 and CDR2 are SGHTA and FQGNSA. The CDR3 loop spans 14 amino acids. V lost 4 bases and J lost 2, with 10 bases in between.

In nucleotides, the CDR3 is TGTGCCAGCAGCTTGGCCCTAACTAGCGGGGCAAGCTCCTACAATGAGCAGTTCTTC. This gives the protein CASSLALTSGASSYNEQFF. The chain uses TRBV5-6 and TRBJ2-1; 10 bases agree with TRBD2. J gave up 0 bases and V 0 bases, and 9 bases lay outside the gene matches. This CDR3 region has 19 residues. Germline values: CDR1 SGHDT, CDR2 YYEEEE. Full variable domain (remainder filled in from reference TRBV5-6 and TRBJ2-1): DAGVTQSPTHLIKTRGQQVTLRCSPKSGHDTVSWYQQALGQGPQFIFQYYEEEERQRGNFPDRFSGHQFPNYSSELNVNALLLGDSALYLCASSLALTSGASSYNEQFFGPGTRLTVL.

The rearrangement links TRBV21-1 to TRBJ2-3; no DNA check was done on the table's D call, TRBD1. TRBV21-1 is a recognized pseudogene. The CDR3 runs to 15 residues. The CDR3 here is CASSKRQDSTDTQYF. The CDR3, as DNA: TGTGCCAGCAGCAAAAGACAGGACAGCACAGATACGCAGTATTTT.

The chain couples TRBV18 to TRBJ2-3; no clear D. The CDR3 consists of 15 residues. With 1 base removed from V and 3 bases from J, the gap between germline ends came to 11 bases. Germline CDR1 reads KGHSH; CDR2 reads LQKENI. The CDR3 nucleotides are TGTGCCAGCTCACCACGGCTAGTGGGTACAGATACGCAGTATTTT. This sequence encodes CASSPRLVGTDTQYF. Variable domain in full (rest from reference TRBV18 and TRBJ2-3): NAGVMQNPRHLVRRRGQEARLRCSPMKGHSHVYWYRQLPEEGLKFMVYLQKENIIDESGMPKERFSAEFPKEGPSILRIQQVVRGDSAAYFCASSPRLVGTDTQYFGPGTRLTVL.

The genes are TRBV6-6 and TRBJ2-4; TRBD1 or TRBD2 may be the D gene (6 bases each). CDR3 length: 15 residues. Germline assignment: CDR1 MNHNY and CDR2 SVGAGI (reference sequence). V was trimmed by 6 bases and J by 2 bases, leaving 14 bases between them. The CDR3 sequence is CASRRTGGTKNIQYF. For the CDR3, the DNA is TGTGCCAGCAGACGGACCGGGGGCACCAAAAACATTCAGTACTTC.

The J gene is TRBJ2-3, the V gene TRBV7-2; TRBD2 matches at 10 bases. Trimming cost V 5 bases and J 2 bases; bases outside gene matches: 10. The CDR3 has 17 amino acids. CDR1 SGHTA and CDR2 FQGNSA come from the germline V gene. Written as DNA, the CDR3 is TGTGCCAGCAGCCTCCTCGGACTAGCGGCTACCACAGATACGCAGTATTTT. Its translation is CASSLLGLAATTDTQYF.

This clone was observed a few times. The chain is built from TRBV28 and TRBJ1-2; D uncertain. The germline gives CDR1 MDHEN, CDR2 SYDVKM. V shed 9 bases and J shed 3 bases, with 11 bases lying between them. The CDR3 consists of 12 residues. Here the CDR3 reads CASTERDYGYTF. Written as DNA, the CDR3 is TGTGCCAGTACAGAGCGGGACTATGGCTACACCTTC.

The rearrangement joins TRBV28 to TRBJ2-1, with 14 bases lining up with TRBD2. The CDR3 length is 19 residues. Trimming at V came to 4 bases and at J to 7 bases, leaving 15 bases not matched to a gene. CDR1 is MDHEN and CDR2 is SYDVKM in the germline V gene. The CDR3 loop reads CASSSSPGTSGRERNEQFF. The DNA for the CDR3 is TGTGCCAGCAGTTCGTCGCCGGGGACTAGCGGGAGAGAAAGGAATGAGCAGTTCTTC.

On this clone: The same CDR3 is also encoded by other DNA sequences in this sample. J is TRBJ2-5 and V is TRBV5-1; possible D gene TRBD2, 6 bases. The CDR3 covers 13 residues. V was clipped by 0 bases and J by 3 bases, with 6 bases between them. The germline V gene encodes CDR1 SGHRS and CDR2 YFSETQ. The chain's CDR3 is CASSLGREETQYF. In DNA form, the CDR3 reads TGCGCCAGCAGCTTGGGGAGGGAAGAGACCCAGTACTTC.

The rearrangement uses TRBV7-2 and TRBJ2-1; a weak D match, TRBD2 (5 bases). V lost 3 bases and J lost 12, with 15 bases in between. Germline CDR1 reads SGHTA; CDR2 reads FQGNSA. The CDR3 is 13 residues long. CDR3 nucleotide sequence: TGTGCCAGCAGCTTGGACTCCACAACCGGGCAGTTCTTC. Translating it yields CASSLDSTTGQFF.

CDR3 loop: CASRPTGVLTYEQYF. The CDR3 coding sequence is TGTGCCAGCAGACCCACAGGGGTCTTAACCTACGAGCAGTACTTC. The rearrangement joins TRBV6-1 to TRBJ2-7; 7 bases align to TRBD1. The CDR3 has 15 amino acids. Germline CDR1 MNHNS, CDR2 SASEGT. After removal of 6 bases from V and 2 bases from J, the junction contained 10 bases not matched to a gene.

This sequence joins TRBV7-3 and TRBJ2-5; no reliable D call. There are 15 residues in the CDR3. Germline-derived CDR1 and CDR2 are SGHTA and FQGTGA. Trimming stripped 5 bases from V and 1 base from J, with 14 bases between. The CDR3 nucleotides are TGTGCCAGCAGCCTCGGTCGGGCTTCCCAAGAGACCCAGTACTTC. It yields the protein CASSLGRASQETQYF. The full variable domain, in which reference TRBV7-3 and TRBJ2-5 provide the parts outside the CDR3, is GAGVSQTPSNKVTEKGKYVELRCDPISGHTALYWYRQSLGQGPEFLIYFQGTGAADDSGLPNDRFFAVRPEGSVSTLKIQRTERGDSAVYLCASSLGRASQETQYFGPGTRLLVL.

The chain has TRBV7-6 and TRBJ2-7; perhaps TRBD1 as D (6 bases). V gave up 5 bases and J gave up 9 bases, with 20 bases separating them. The CDR3 totals 14 residues. Germline CDR1 reads SGHVS; CDR2 reads FNYEAQ. CDR3 sequence reads: CASSPRQDRAWQYF. DNA of the CDR3: TGTGCCAGCAGCCCAAGACAGGACCGAGCTTGGCAGTACTTC.

The chain recombines TRBV7-9 with TRBJ2-5, with 10 bases lining up with TRBD2. The germline V gene encodes CDR1 SEHNR and CDR2 FQNEAQ (reference sequence). The CDR3 is made up of 16 amino acids. The trim removed 8 bases at V and 0 bases at J, leaving 9 bases unmatched. The CDR3 DNA reads as TGTGCCAGCGAGAACTACGGACTAGCGGACCAAGAGACCCAGTACTTC. Encoded protein: CASENYGLADQETQYF.

The chain combines TRBV18 with TRBJ2-7; D is perhaps TRBD2 (6 bases). Deletions cut 6 bases from V and 0 bases from J, with 15 bases between. Germline V gene data show CDR1 as KGHSH and CDR2 as LQKENI. The CDR3 runs to 15 residues. The CDR3 bases are TGTGCCAGCTCCCGCGGGACTTCCGACTCCTACGAGCAGTACTTC. Encoded protein: CASSRGTSDSYEQYF.

A word on this clone: A read error may produce the germline difference seen at one junction end. V and J are TRBV11-2 and TRBJ2-7; D possibly corresponds to TRBD1 (6 bases). Germline V CDR1 and CDR2: SGHAT, FQNNGV. This CDR3 region has 10 residues. Here the CDR3 reads CASSLRDILF. The CDR3 region has the DNA TGTGCCAGCAGCCTCCGGGACATTCTATTC.

The rearrangement uses TRBV7-2 and TRBJ2-5, with TRBD2 identical over 11 bases. The J segment lost 5 bases and the V segment lost 5 bases, leaving 13 bases of the junction unmatched. The CDR3 has 17 residues. Germline lookup yields CDR1 SGHTA and CDR2 FQGNSA. The CDR3 loop reads CASSPVLAGAWAETQYF. The CDR3 bases are TGTGCCAGCAGCCCCGTACTAGCGGGAGCGTGGGCGGAGACCCAGTACTTC.

The gene calls are TRBV5-6 and TRBJ1-1, with TRBD1 identical over 8 bases. J lost 3 bases, V lost 3 bases, and 10 bases had no gene match. This CDR3 is built from 16 residues. Germline V gene sequence: CDR1 SGHDT, CDR2 YYEEEE. The CDR3 region is CASSSYRTGWDTEAFF. CDR3 bases: TGTGCCAGCAGCTCATACCGGACAGGGTGGGACACTGAAGCTTTCTTT.

The V call is TRBV5-4, the J call TRBJ1-1, with 11 nucleotides matching TRBD1. V gave up 0 bases and J gave up 8 bases; unmatched junction bases: 3. The germline gives CDR1 SGHNT, CDR2 YYREEE (reference sequence). The CDR3 has 14 amino acids. The CDR3 sequence is CASSLAGQGVEAFF. In DNA form, the CDR3 reads TGTGCCAGCAGCTTGGCGGGACAGGGGGTCGAAGCTTTCTTT.

The chain combines TRBV7-3 with TRBJ2-7; D remains unclear. This CDR3 has 14 amino acids. Germline V gives CDR1 SGHTA, CDR2 FQGTGA. Trimming removed 2 bases at V and 5 bases at J, with 13 bases between. The CDR3 protein is CASSLLSYPNEQYF. CDR3 sequence (DNA): TGTGCCAGCAGCTTATTGTCTTACCCTAACGAGCAGTACTTC.

As DNA, the CDR3 is TGTGCCAGCAGTGAGATCGGAGTTTTGGCCGGTGCGAACACCGGGGAGCTGTTTTTT. Protein sequence: CASSEIGVLAGANTGELFF. The V and J genes are TRBV2 and TRBJ2-2; D unresolved. The CDR3 extends over 19 amino acids. Trimming shortened V by 3 bases and J by 0 bases, and 20 bases separated the two germline ends. In germline, CDR1 is SNHLY, CDR2 FYNNEI.